These 13 T cell receptor beta chains were all obtained from the same sample, sequenced in a study of T cell repertoires in cytomegalovirus infection. TCRdb analysed the reads with MiXCR anew, one entry per CDR3 protein. The sample holds nearly 550,000 distinct CDR3 sequences; approximately 16% are singletons and the top ten take 20% to 30%. Sequenced: CD8+ T cells from PBMCs. Receptors were obtained from a human donor in good health (CMV status not recorded). Some clones in this sample may be carry-over from other donors' samples.

At least ten counts were recorded for this clonotype. This rearrangement joins TRBV11-2 to TRBJ1-2; 8 nucleotides match TRBD1. Germline V gene data show CDR1 as SGHAT and CDR2 as FQNNGV. The CDR3 runs to 16 residues. Unmatched junction bases numbered 11, after V lost 4 bases and J lost 4 bases. The CDR3 DNA sequence: TGTGCCAGCAGCTCACGAGGGCGGACAGGGTTCTATGGCTACACCTTC. It encodes CASSSRGRTGFYGYTF.

This clonotype was observed at least ten times. This chain connects TRBV6-1 to TRBJ2-3, with 12 positions matching TRBD1. V was pared by 6 bases and J by 4 bases, with 11 bases of the junction left unmatched. Germline assignment: CDR1 MNHNS and CDR2 SASEGT. The CDR3 is 17 amino acids. CDR3 bases: TGTGCCAGCAGGGGACAGGGGGCATCTTTTCCCGCAGATACGCAGTATTTT. It codes for CASRGQGASFPADTQYF.

This clonotype was counted at least ten times. The chain links TRBV7-3 to TRBJ2-1; D gene ambiguous. The germline V gene has CDR1 SGHTA and CDR2 FQGTGA. The CDR3 loop spans 13 amino acids. V was cut by 3 bases and J by 5 bases, with 8 bases left in between. The CDR3 reads CASSLAPNNEQFF. CDR3 DNA: TGTGCCAGCAGCTTGGCGCCTAACAATGAGCAGTTCTTC.

The chain uses TRBV27 and TRBJ2-1, with 9 bases aligning to TRBD2. J gave up 4 bases and V 1 base, and 11 bases lay outside the gene matches. The CDR3 is 18 residues long. CDR1 MNHEY and CDR2 SMNVEV come from the germline V gene (reference sequence). CDR3 residues: CASSLLAGGPTVYNEQFF. The CDR3 DNA follows: TGTGCCAGCAGTTTATTGGCGGGGGGGCCAACAGTTTACAATGAGCAGTTCTTC.

The chain recombines TRBV10-3 with TRBJ2-7; TRBD1 might be the D (5 bases). Trimming took 6 bases from V and 5 from J, leaving 14 bases between them. Germline values: CDR1 ENHRY, CDR2 SYGVKD. The CDR3 has 13 amino acids. The CDR3 DNA sequence: TGTGCCATCAGGACAGAAAACGGCCACGAGCAGTACTTC. Amino acids: CAIRTENGHEQYF.

The table lists this clonotype with many counts. The chain links TRBV7-9 to TRBJ2-3; a possible D gene is TRBD2 (5 bases). This CDR3 comprises 17 residues. With 8 bases removed from V and 2 bases from J, the gap between germline ends came to 23 bases. Germline V gene sequence: CDR1 SEHNR, CDR2 FQNEAQ (reference sequence). The CDR3 DNA reads TGTGCCAGCCAACTAGGAGGCCCTTCGTGGAACACAGATACGCAGTATTTT. Encoded protein: CASQLGGPSWNTDTQYF.

A word on this clonotype: This may arise from a read error, as a much more abundant clone is one base away. It is likely a read error, because the conserved phenylalanine at the end of the CDR3 is missing. V usage is TRBV7-8 and J usage is TRBJ2-1, with 8 positions matching TRBD2. This CDR3 is built from 14 residues. V shed 5 bases, J shed 3 bases, and the junction held 3 bases outside the gene matches. Germline values: CDR1 SGHVS, CDR2 FQNEAQ. CDR3 amino acids: CASSRGGIYNEQFL. The CDR3 DNA follows: TGTGCCAGCAGCCGGGGGGGGATCTACAATGAGCAGTTCTTA.

This clonotype was counted at least ten times. The chain uses TRBV6-5 and TRBJ2-5, with 7 bases aligning to TRBD1. The CDR3 spans 17 residues. Germline loops: CDR1 MNHEY, CDR2 SVGAGI. J lost 5 bases, V lost 0 bases, and 12 bases had no gene match. Here the CDR3 DNA reads TGTGCCAGCAGTTACTCGGGGCCCGGGACAGAGTCTGAGACCCAGTACTTC. This encodes CASSYSGPGTESETQYF.

Many counts were recorded for this clonotype. The rearrangement uses TRBV7-8 and TRBJ2-1, with unresolved D. V lost 4 bases and J lost 3, with 13 bases in between. CDR3 size: 15 residues. Germline loops: CDR1 SGHVS, CDR2 FQNEAQ. For the CDR3, the DNA is TGTGCCAGCAGCTCCATTTCCTACAACTACAATGAGCAGTTCTTC. Translating it yields CASSSISYNYNEQFF.

This rearrangement joins TRBV27 to TRBJ2-2; D gene uncertain. The germline V gene encodes CDR1 MNHEY and CDR2 SMNVEV (reference sequence). The ends were cut back, 7 bases at V and 5 bases at J, with 14 bases in the middle. This CDR3 has 14 amino acids. CDR3 nucleotides: TGTGCCAGCATTAGCTCTTGGGAAACCGGGGAGCTGTTTTTT. Translating gives CASISSWETGELFF.

This chain uses TRBV6-4 with TRBJ1-5; D is possibly TRBD1 (5 bases). This CDR3 is built from 12 residues. Trimming cost V 9 bases and J 5 bases, with 11 bases left between them. CDR1 MRHNA and CDR2 SNTAGT come from the germline V gene. CDR3 DNA: TGTGCCAGAGACAGCAGGGATCAGCCCCAGCATTTT. It is translated as CARDSRDQPQHF.

The sample holds many counts of this clonotype. This chain uses TRBV19 with TRBJ1-5; possible D gene TRBD1, 6 bases. V was shortened by 5 bases and J by 0 bases, with 14 bases between the two germline ends. The germline V gene encodes CDR1 LNHDA and CDR2 SQIVND (reference sequence). This CDR3 spans 16 amino acids. In DNA, the CDR3 is TGTGCCAGTAGTGTTCGGACAGTTGCTAGCAATCAGCCCCAGCATTTT. It codes for CASSVRTVASNQPQHF.

The chain employs TRBV29-1 and TRBJ1-2; weak D call: TRBD1 (6 bases). The V gene's germline CDR1 is SQVTM and CDR2 ANQGSEA. Trimming shortened V by 7 bases and J by 3 bases, and 18 bases separated the two germline ends. CDR3 length: 14 amino acids. CDR3 in DNA: TGCAGCGATTTGGGGGCTTATTCGTACTATGGCTACACCTTC. Its protein product is CSDLGAYSYYGYTF.